The entry below gives a single TCR beta chain sequence along with its context. Extraction and reverse transcription of RNA yielded cDNA as the sequencing template. Profiled with immunoSEQ multiplex PCR; TCRdb holds only in-frame clones, not every one. The table lists 100,000 to 130,000 clones, under 65% of them singletons. This entry comes from a study of CD8+ T cells in alopecia areata. CDR1 PRHDT and CDR2 FYEKMQ come from the germline V gene (reference sequence). With 5 bases removed from V and 4 bases from J, the gap between germline ends came to 20 bases. The CDR3 is 16 residues long. As part of sample collection, lesional scalp punch biopsies and peripheral blood were taken from alopecia areata patients. CD4+ and CD8+ T cells were sorted from PBMCs.

Material for sequencing was NKG2D-low CD8+ T cells sorted from blood. The clonotype comes from a human donor with alopecia areata. This chain joins TRBV13 and TRBJ1-1; D is unclear. The CDR3 reads CASSPPDGVPITEAFF. The CDR3 coding sequence is TGTGCCAGCAGCCCCCCGGACGGGGTACCGATCACTGAAGCTTTCTTT.